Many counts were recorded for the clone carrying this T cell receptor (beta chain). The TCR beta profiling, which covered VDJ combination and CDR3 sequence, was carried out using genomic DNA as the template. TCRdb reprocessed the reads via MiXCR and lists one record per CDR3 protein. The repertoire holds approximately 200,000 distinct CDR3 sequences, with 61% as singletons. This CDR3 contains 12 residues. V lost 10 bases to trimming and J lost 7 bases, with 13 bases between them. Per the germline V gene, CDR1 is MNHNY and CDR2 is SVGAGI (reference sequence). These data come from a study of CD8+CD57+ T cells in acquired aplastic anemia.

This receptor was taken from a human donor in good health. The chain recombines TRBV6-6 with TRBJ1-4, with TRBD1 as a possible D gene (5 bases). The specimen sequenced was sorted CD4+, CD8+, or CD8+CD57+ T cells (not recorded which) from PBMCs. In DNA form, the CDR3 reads TGTGCCACCACCAGGGCAGGTGAAAAACTGTTTTTT. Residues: CATTRAGEKLFF.